A single sample gave rise to the 9 T cell receptor beta chains below, sequenced in a study of cytomegalovirus exposure and HLA in healthy donors. The data were produced by immunoSEQ multiplex PCR, yet TCRdb's version contains in-frame clones alone and is incomplete. The sample yields 220,000 or so clones, over 80% seen once. Sequenced material: PBMCs. These receptors all come from a woman in her thirties in good health and CMV-seropositive.

The V and J genes are TRBV29-1 and TRBJ2-7, with D perhaps TRBD1 or TRBD2 (5 bases each). V was trimmed by 4 bases and J by 6 bases, leaving 16 bases between them. The CDR3 covers 13 residues. Germline V lookup: CDR1 SQVTM, CDR2 ANQGSEA. CDR3 DNA sequence: TGCAGCGTTGCGGGGCAGGAGGAGAGCGAGCAGTACTTC. Translating it yields CSVAGQEESEQYF.

The chain links TRBV2 to TRBJ2-1, with D uncertain. Per germline, CDR1 SNHLY and CDR2 FYNNEI. This CDR3 has 16 amino acids. Trimming cost V 1 base and J 2 bases, with 12 bases left between them. The CDR3 nucleotides are TGTGCCAGCAGTGAAGAACTTATAGGAGCCTACAATGAGCAGTTCTTC. Residues: CASSEELIGAYNEQFF.

Only one count was recorded for this clone. J is TRBJ1-1 and V is TRBV7-8; perhaps TRBD1 as D (6 bases). Per the germline V gene, CDR1 is SGHVS and CDR2 is FQNEAQ. CDR3 size: 15 residues. V was clipped by 5 bases and J by 1 base, with 14 bases between them. The CDR3 nucleotides are TGTGCCAGCAGCCCTCCTCAGGACAGGAACACTGAAGCTTTCTTT. Encoded protein: CASSPPQDRNTEAFF.

The chain uses TRBV29-1 and TRBJ2-7; maybe TRBD1 (8 bases). The CDR3 totals 14 residues. V lost 6 bases and J lost 1, with 16 bases in between. Germline V gene data show CDR1 as SQVTM and CDR2 as ANQGSEA. This CDR3 reads CSVLDREGSYEQYF. The CDR3 nucleotides read TGCAGCGTCCTGGACAGGGAGGGATCCTACGAGCAGTACTTC.

The CDR3 region has the DNA TGTGCCAGCAGCTTATTCACAGGGAAGGGTCAGCCCCAGCATTTT. The encoded protein is CASSLFTGKGQPQHF. The chain uses TRBV11-2 and TRBJ1-5, with D perhaps matching TRBD1 (6 bases). CDR3 size: 15 residues. The V end lost 2 bases, the J end lost 6 bases, and 14 bases lay between the germline ends. In germline, CDR1 is SGHAT, CDR2 FQNNGV.

This chain links TRBV10-3 with TRBJ1-1, with D possibly TRBD1 on 5 matching bases. CDR3 length: 11 amino acids. Per the germline V gene, CDR1 is ENHRY and CDR2 is SYGVKD. V dropped 7 bases and J dropped 11 bases, with 14 bases sitting between them. The CDR3 here is CAIKGERWAFF. The DNA of the CDR3 is TGTGCCATCAAAGGGGAGAGGTGGGCTTTCTTT.

This chain links TRBV6-5 with TRBJ1-1, with D unresolved. The CDR3 spans 13 residues. V shed 0 bases and J shed 7 bases, with 9 bases lying between them. The germline gives CDR1 MNHEY, CDR2 SVGAGI. CDR3 protein: CASSYSPENEAFF. The CDR3 DNA reads as TGTGCCAGCAGTTACTCGCCAGAAAATGAAGCTTTCTTT.

The V call is TRBV25-1, the J call TRBJ1-3; D is possibly TRBD1 (5 bases). The V gene's germline CDR1 is MGHDK and CDR2 SYGVNS. The CDR3 is 15 residues long. Trimming took 4 bases from V and 2 from J, leaving 12 bases between them. In nucleotides, the CDR3 is TGTGCCAGCAGTGCTTGGGGCAGGACTGGAAACACCATATATTTT. Translating gives CASSAWGRTGNTIYF.

The chain combines TRBV19 with TRBJ2-7; a possible D gene is TRBD1 (6 bases). The CDR3 sequence is 14 residues long. Trimming took 6 bases from V and 9 from J, leaving 21 bases between them. The germline CDR1 and CDR2 sequences are LNHDA and SQIVND (reference sequence). The CDR3 DNA reads as TGTGCCAGTAGCCAAGGGACAACGCTTGGGGGGCAGTACTTC. Translated: CASSQGTTLGGQYF.